The 10 T cell receptor beta chains reported below all come from one sample, sequenced in a study of blood T cell repertoires in COVID-19. Sequencing used immunoSEQ multiplex PCR; TCRdb keeps in-frame clones, though not all of them. The sample carries about 50,000 clones, more than 90% recorded once. Sequenced material: peripheral blood. The receptors originated from a human donor in a cohort sampled during active COVID-19.

In its sample, this clone was seen once. The chain couples TRBV23-1 to TRBJ1-4; D is unclear. TRBV23-1 is an ORF; its function is uncertain. This CDR3 is 14 amino acids long. The germline V and J ends were trimmed by 6 bases and 7 bases, with 15 bases remaining between them. CDR3 loop: CASRPRRACEKLFF. The CDR3 DNA reads TGCGCCAGCAGACCCAGGAGGGCGTGTGAAAAACTGTTTTTT.

This clone appeared once. The chain has TRBV5-6 and TRBJ2-3, with a possible D match to TRBD2 (6 bases). The CDR3 runs 15 residues. V was clipped by 2 bases and J by 1 base, with 11 bases between them. Germline loops: CDR1 SGHDT, CDR2 YYEEEE. The CDR3 region has the DNA TGTGCCAGCAGCTTAGATGCGGGGCGCACAGATACGCAGTATTTT. It translates to CASSLDAGRTDTQYF.

This chain joins TRBV11-2 and TRBJ1-2, with a tentative D call TRBD1 (5 bases). The CDR3 covers 15 residues. The V end lost 1 base, the J end lost 4 bases, and 13 bases lay between the germline ends. From germline, CDR1 is SGHAT and CDR2 FQNNGV. The CDR3: CASSLAPSRGYGYTF. The CDR3 region has the DNA TGTGCCAGCAGCTTAGCCCCATCAAGGGGCTATGGCTACACCTTC.

The V call is TRBV6-6, the J call TRBJ1-3; D is unresolved. The germline CDR1 and CDR2 sequences are MNHNY and SVGAGI (reference sequence). V was trimmed by 2 bases and J by 2 bases, leaving 7 bases between them. This CDR3 has 14 residues. CDR3 nucleotide sequence: TGTGCCAGCAGTTACGTCGCGCCTGGAAACACCATATATTTT. Translated: CASSYVAPGNTIYF.

V gene TRBV3-1 (or the pseudogene TRBV3-2) combines with J gene TRBJ2-1; D perhaps matches TRBD2 (7 bases). V was trimmed by 4 bases and J by 6 bases, leaving 19 bases between them. CDR1 and CDR2 from the germline V gene are LGHDT and YNNKEL (reference sequence). The CDR3 contains 16 residues. The CDR3 sequence is CASSRDYVGGLNEQFF. In DNA form, the CDR3 reads TGTGCCAGCAGCCGGGACTATGTCGGGGGCCTCAATGAGCAGTTCTTC.

The CDR3 DNA sequence: TGTGCCAGCAGAACCGGGACAGGGGGCGGGCAGCCCCAGCATTTT. Translation: CASRTGTGGGQPQHF. V usage is TRBV6-5 and J usage is TRBJ1-5, with 12 bases lining up with TRBD1. V was clipped by 6 bases and J by 7 bases; unmatched bases: 7. This CDR3 has 15 amino acids. Germline CDR1 MNHEY, CDR2 SVGAGI.

This chain uses TRBV28 with TRBJ2-7, with 10 nucleotides matching TRBD1. V lost 3 bases to trimming and J lost 4 bases; unmatched junction nucleotides: 3. Per the germline V gene, CDR1 is MDHEN and CDR2 is SYDVKM. This CDR3 contains 14 residues. Here the CDR3 DNA reads TGTGCCAGCAGTTTGGCGGACAGGGGGTACGAGCAGTACGTC. This translates into CASSLADRGYEQYV.

The chain is built from TRBV7-2 and TRBJ2-5; weak D call: TRBD2 (7 bases). V lost 5 bases to trimming and J lost 7 bases, with 11 bases between them. This CDR3 has 12 amino acids. The germline gives CDR1 SGHTA, CDR2 FQGNSA. CDR3: CASSEGGVTQYF. In nucleotides, the CDR3 is TGTGCCAGCAGCGAGGGGGGGGTGACCCAGTACTTC.

The J gene is TRBJ2-1, the V gene TRBV25-1; a possible D gene is TRBD2 (5 bases). Deletions cut 8 bases from V and 10 bases from J, with 15 bases between. The CDR3 is made up of 12 amino acids. Germline CDR1 is MGHDK and CDR2 is SYGVNS. CDR3 region: CASGSRSAEQFF. CDR3 DNA: TGTGCCAGCGGGAGTAGGTCGGCCGAGCAGTTCTTC.

The chain's CDR3 is CASSLTDSNEQYF. The CDR3 DNA is TGTGCCAGCAGTTTAACGGACAGCAACGAGCAGTACTTC. The chain links TRBV12-3 or TRBV12-4 to TRBJ2-7; D might be TRBD1 (6 bases). The CDR3 is made up of 13 amino acids. The V and J ends lost 2 bases and 5 bases respectively, with 10 bases between them.